Detailed here is one T cell receptor beta chain. The antigen is not known. TCRdb reanalysed the reads using MiXCR and keeps one entry per CDR3 protein. This table has about 530,000 distinct CDR3 sequences, 26% appearing once. This record belongs to a study of T cell repertoires in cytomegalovirus infection. Germline V gives CDR1 SGHTA, CDR2 FQGTGA. This CDR3 contains 13 residues. V was trimmed by 5 bases and J by 1 base, leaving 8 bases between them. The study, taken as a whole, reports: The study found HLA-C-restricted CMV-specific TCR beta clonotypes dominating the ex vivo response.

The source of this sequence is a human donor in good health (CMV status not recorded). Some clones in this sample may be carry-over from other donors' samples. Sample: PBMCs. This sequence joins TRBV7-3 and TRBJ2-5; the D is unclear. The CDR3 is CASSQNLQETQYF. The CDR3 DNA reads as TGTGCCAGCAGCCAAAACCTCCAAGAGACCCAGTACTTC.